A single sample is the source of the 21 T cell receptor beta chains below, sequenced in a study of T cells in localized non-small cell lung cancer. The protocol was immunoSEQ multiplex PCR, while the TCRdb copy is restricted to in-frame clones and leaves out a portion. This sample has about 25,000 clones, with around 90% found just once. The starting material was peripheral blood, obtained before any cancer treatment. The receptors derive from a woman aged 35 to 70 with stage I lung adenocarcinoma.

The CDR3 bases are TGTGCCAGCAGTCTAACAGGGGATAGCACTGAAGCTTTCTTT. It translates to CASSLTGDSTEAFF. The chain is built from TRBV28 and TRBJ1-1; 7 bases are shared with TRBD1. Per germline, CDR1 MDHEN and CDR2 SYDVKM. This CDR3 is built from 14 residues. V shed 5 bases, J shed 4 bases, and the junction held 7 bases outside the gene matches.

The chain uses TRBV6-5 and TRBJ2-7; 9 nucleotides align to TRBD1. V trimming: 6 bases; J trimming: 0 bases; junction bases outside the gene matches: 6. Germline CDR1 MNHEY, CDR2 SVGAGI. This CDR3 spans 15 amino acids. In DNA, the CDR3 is TGTGCCAGCAGGCCTGGACAGGGGAGCTCCTACGAGCAGTACTTC. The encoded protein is CASRPGQGSSYEQYF.

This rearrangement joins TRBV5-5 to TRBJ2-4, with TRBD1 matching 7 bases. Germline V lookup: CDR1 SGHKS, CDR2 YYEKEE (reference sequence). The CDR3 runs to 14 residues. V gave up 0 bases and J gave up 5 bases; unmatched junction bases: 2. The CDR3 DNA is TGTGCCAGCAGCTTGGGGGACAGTCAAAACATTCAGTACTTC. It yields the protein CASSLGDSQNIQYF.

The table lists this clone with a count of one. CDR3 in amino acids: CASSSRRRYNEQFF. In DNA, the CDR3 is TGCGCCAGCAGCAGTAGAAGACGCTACAATGAGCAGTTCTTC. The chain links TRBV10-2 to TRBJ2-1; D not certain. V was trimmed by 6 bases and J by 3 bases, leaving 12 bases between them. The CDR3 contains 14 residues. The germline V gene encodes CDR1 WSHSY and CDR2 SAAADI.

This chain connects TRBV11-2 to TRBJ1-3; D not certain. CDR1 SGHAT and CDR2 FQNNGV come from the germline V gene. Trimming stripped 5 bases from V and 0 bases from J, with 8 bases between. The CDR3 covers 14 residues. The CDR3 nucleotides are TGTGCCAGCAGCATGATACTCTCTGGAAACACCATATATTTT. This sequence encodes CASSMILSGNTIYF.

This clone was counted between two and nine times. The CDR3 nucleotides are TGTGCCAGTAGTATAGGCAGGACAGGAGCAGCTGAAGCTTTCTTT. Translation: CASSIGRTGAAEAFF. The chain carries TRBV19 and TRBJ1-1; 7 positions agree with TRBD1. The junction had 8 bases not matched to a gene; V was cut back by 1 base and J by 6 bases. This CDR3 contains 15 residues. Germline V gene sequence: CDR1 LNHDA, CDR2 SQIVND (reference sequence).

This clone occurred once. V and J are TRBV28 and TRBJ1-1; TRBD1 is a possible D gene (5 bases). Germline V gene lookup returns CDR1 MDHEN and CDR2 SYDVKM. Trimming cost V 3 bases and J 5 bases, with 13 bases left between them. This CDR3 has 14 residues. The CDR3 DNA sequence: TGTGCCAGCAGTTTCCCGACCGGGGGGACTGAAGCTTTCTTT. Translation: CASSFPTGGTEAFF.

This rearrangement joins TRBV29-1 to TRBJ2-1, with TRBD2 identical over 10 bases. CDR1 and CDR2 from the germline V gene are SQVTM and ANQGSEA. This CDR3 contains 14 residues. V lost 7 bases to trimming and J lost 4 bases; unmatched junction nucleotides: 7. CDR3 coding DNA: TGCAGCGGGGGGACTAGCGAACTGTACAATGAGCAGTTCTTC. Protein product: CSGGTSELYNEQFF.

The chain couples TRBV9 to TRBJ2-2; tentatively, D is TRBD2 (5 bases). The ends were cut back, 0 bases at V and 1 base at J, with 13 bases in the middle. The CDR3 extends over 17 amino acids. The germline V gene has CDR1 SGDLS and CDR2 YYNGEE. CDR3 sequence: CASSVEAPGGNTGELFF. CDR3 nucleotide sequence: TGTGCCAGCAGCGTAGAGGCCCCCGGAGGGAACACCGGGGAGCTGTTTTTT.

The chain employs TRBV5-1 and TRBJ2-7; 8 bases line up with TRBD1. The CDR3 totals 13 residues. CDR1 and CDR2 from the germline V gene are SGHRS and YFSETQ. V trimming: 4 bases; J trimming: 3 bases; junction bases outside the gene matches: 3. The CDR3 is CASSVDRDYEQYF. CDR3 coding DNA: TGCGCCAGCAGCGTGGACAGGGACTACGAGCAGTACTTC.

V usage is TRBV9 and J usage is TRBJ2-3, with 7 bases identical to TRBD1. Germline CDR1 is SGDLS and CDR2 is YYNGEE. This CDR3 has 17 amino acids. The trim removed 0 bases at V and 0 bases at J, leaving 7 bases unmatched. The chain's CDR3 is CASSVAPGGPSTDTQYF. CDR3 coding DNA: TGTGCCAGCAGCGTAGCTCCAGGGGGACCTAGCACAGATACGCAGTATTTT.

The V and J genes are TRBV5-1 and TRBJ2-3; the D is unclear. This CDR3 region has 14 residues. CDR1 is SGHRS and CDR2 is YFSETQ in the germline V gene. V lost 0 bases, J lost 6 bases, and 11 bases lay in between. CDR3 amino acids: CASSLGGLGDTQYF. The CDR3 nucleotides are TGCGCCAGCAGCTTGGGAGGTTTGGGGGATACGCAGTATTTT.

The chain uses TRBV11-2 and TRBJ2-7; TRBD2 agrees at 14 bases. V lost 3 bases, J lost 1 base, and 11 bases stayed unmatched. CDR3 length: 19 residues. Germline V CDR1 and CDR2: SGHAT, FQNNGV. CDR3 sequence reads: CASSFGTGTSGRLSYEQYF. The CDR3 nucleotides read TGTGCCAGCAGCTTTGGAACCGGGACTAGCGGGAGATTATCCTACGAGCAGTACTTC.

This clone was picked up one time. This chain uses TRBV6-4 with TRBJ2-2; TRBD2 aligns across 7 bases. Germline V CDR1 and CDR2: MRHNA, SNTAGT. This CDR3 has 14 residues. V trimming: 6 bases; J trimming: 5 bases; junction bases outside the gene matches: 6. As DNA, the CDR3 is TGTGCCAGCAGAGGGCTAGCGGAGACCGGGGAGCTGTTTTTT. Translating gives CASRGLAETGELFF.

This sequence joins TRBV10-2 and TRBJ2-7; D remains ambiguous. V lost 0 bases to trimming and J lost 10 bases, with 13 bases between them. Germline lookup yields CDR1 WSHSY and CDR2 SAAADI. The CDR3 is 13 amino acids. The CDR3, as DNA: TGCGCCAGCAGTGAGTCAAGTGGAACCCCCCAGTACTTC. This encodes CASSESSGTPQYF.

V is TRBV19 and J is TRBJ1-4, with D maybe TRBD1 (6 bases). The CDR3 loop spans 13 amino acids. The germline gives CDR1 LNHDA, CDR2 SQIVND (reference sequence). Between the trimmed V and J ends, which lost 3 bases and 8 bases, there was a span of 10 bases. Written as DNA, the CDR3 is TGTGCCAGTAGTATGAGGGGGACCGAAAAACTGTTTTTT. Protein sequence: CASSMRGTEKLFF.

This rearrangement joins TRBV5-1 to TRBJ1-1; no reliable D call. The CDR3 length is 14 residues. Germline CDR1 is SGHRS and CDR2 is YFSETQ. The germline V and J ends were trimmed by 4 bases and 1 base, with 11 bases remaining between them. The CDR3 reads CASSQGSSNTEAFF. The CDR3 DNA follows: TGCGCCAGCAGCCAAGGTAGTTCGAACACTGAAGCTTTCTTT. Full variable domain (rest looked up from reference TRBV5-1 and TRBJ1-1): KAGVTQTPRYLIKTRGQQVTLSCSPISGHRSVSWYQQTPGQGLQFLFEYFSETQRNKGNFPGRFSGRQFSNSRSEMNVSTLELGDSALYLCASSQGSSNTEAFFGQGTRLTVV.

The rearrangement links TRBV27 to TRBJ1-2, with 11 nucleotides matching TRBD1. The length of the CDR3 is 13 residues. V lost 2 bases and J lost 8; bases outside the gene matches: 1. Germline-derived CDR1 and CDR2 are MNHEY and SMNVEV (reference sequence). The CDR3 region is CASSLGTGGGYTF. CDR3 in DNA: TGTGCCAGCAGTTTAGGGACAGGGGGAGGCTACACCTTC.

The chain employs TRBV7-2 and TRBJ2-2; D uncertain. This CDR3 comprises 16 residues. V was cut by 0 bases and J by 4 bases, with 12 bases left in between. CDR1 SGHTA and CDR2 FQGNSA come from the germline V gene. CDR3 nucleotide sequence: TGTGCCAGCAGCTTAGCGTGGCTGGATTCCACCGGGGAGCTGTTTTTT. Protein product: CASSLAWLDSTGELFF. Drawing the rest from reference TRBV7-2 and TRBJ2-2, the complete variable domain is GAGVSQSPSNKVTEKGKDVELRCDPISGHTALYWYRQSLGQGLEFLIYFQGNSAPDKSGLPSDRFSAERTGGSVSTLTIQRTQQEDSAVYLCASSLAWLDSTGELFFGEGSRLTVL.

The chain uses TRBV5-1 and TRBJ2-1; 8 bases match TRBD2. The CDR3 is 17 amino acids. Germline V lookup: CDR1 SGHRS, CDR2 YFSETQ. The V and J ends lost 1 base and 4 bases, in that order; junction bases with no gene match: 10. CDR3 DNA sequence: TGCGCCAGCAGCTTGTACCCACTAGCGGAGGGGTACAATGAGCAGTTCTTC. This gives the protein CASSLYPLAEGYNEQFF.

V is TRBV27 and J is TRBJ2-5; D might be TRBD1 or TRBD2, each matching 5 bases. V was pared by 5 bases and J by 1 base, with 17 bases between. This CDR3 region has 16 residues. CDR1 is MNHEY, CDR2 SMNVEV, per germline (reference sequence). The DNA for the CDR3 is TGTGCCAGCAGTCCTTCACCCCCGGGACGCCAAGAGACCCAGTACTTC. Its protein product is CASSPSPPGRQETQYF.